The present T cell receptor beta chain was sequenced within a study of tissue T cells after allogeneic stem cell transplantation. CDR3 length equals 16 residues. CDR1 is MNHEY, CDR2 SVGEGT, per germline. J was trimmed by 6 bases and V by 2 bases; bases with no gene match: 7. Libraries were prepared by immunoSEQ multiplex PCR; TCRdb keeps only in-frame clonotypes and omits some of them. The sample lists roughly 3,100 clones, about 61% occurring once. Adult allogeneic hematopoietic cell transplant recipients with steroid-refractory graft-versus-host disease were prospectively enrolled for research autopsy.

This TCR was sampled from a male patient at least 60 years old with steroid-refractory graft-versus-host disease after an allogeneic stem cell transplant. Some T cells may have originated in the graft donor. Specimen: descending colon tissue, collected at autopsy. The chain employs TRBV6-2 or TRBV6-3 and TRBJ2-3; 11 nucleotides agree with TRBD2. CDR3 in DNA: TGTGCCAGCAGTTACGCCCTAGCGGGAGGAATGGATACGCAGTATTTT. Translating it yields CASSYALAGGMDTQYF.